Reported below is one T cell receptor (beta chain). Its antigen target is currently unknown. Per-base quality was not reported, and no clone a single base away is much larger than it. Relative to germline, V is 2 bases shorter and J is 8 bases shorter, with 12 bases between their ends. Including cysteine and phenylalanine, the CDR3 has 13 amino acids. Only CDR3 DNA is held: 39 bases, read in frame from base 1. The sample belongs to a study of T cell responses to AZD1222 COVID-19 vaccine (dated by TCRdb to about 2021). Study-wide context: TCR sequencing covered roughly 230 trial participants: 207 given two doses of AZD1222 and 26 given two doses of MenACWY control vaccine. Trial participants were enrolled into age subgroups of 18-55, 56-69 and 70-plus years, which contained about 160, 30 and 59 TCR-sequenced participants, respectively.

The CDR3 regions of human TCRbeta chains were subjected to immunosequencing. In the original analysis: TCRs in the repertoires were matched against a reference library of SARS-CoV-2-specific TCRs that had been generated with the MIRA antigen-specificity platform. Breadth was defined as the fraction of unique TCRs that were SARS-CoV-2-associated. Depth was defined as the fraction of total T cells that were SARS-CoV-2-associated. Using the MIRA data, each spike-specific TCR was mapped to the spike region that the TCR reacts to and placed in a CD4 or CD8 class. Log10-transformed breadth and depth values were compared by one-way ANOVA with Sidak's multiple comparisons tests. Not all clones reach the TCRdb copy of this immuneACCESS table, which keeps in-frame sequences only. Checked studies attribute under half of the gap to unresolved V genes and leave the rest unexplained. V, J and clone size were drawn from that table, and D and trimming were deduced from the DNA. Here the sample has roughly 120,000 clones; roughly 88% occur a single time. About 13% of the sample goes to the ten largest clones.

This specimen's time point label, per the study, means: baseline before first vaccination. Interpreted using the paper, the treatment or condition label stands for: meningococcal conjugate vaccine given as trial control. The vaccinee samples were drawn from two UK trials, COV001 and COV002, one of which was a single-blind randomized controlled phase 2/3 trial testing AZD1222 (ChAdOx1 nCoV-19) in healthy adults. For TCRbeta chain sequencing, PBMC samples were collected from trial participants at day 0 and at day 28 after the second dose. Study-wide findings and limitations: A significant rise in spike-specific TCR breadth and depth was observed after two AZD1222 doses relative to day 0 and relative to MenACWY recipients. Conclusions about previously exposed vaccinees were limited because only a handful of AZD1222 recipients were SARS-CoV-2 seropositive at baseline. Participants were mostly white British, with more females than males. The authors suggested clonal diversity may have been underestimated. The whole spike protein was spanned by vaccine-associated CD4 TCRs, and dominant responses were seen in regions 160-218 and 743-854. No day 14 peak-response samples were available, so repertoires were characterized only after the peak T cell response. The 56-69-year group was small, and its depth increase did not reach significance, likely because of low power. Epitopes outside the regions mutated in the B.1.351 and B.1.1.7 variants were reportedly recognized by nearly half of the unique spike-specific TCRs.

The source was peripheral blood, collected on day 0 of MenACWY control vaccination. The clonotype was recovered from an adult in good health. The sequence links TRBV12-3 or TRBV12-4 to TRBJ1-2; the D gene cannot be named for sure. CDR3 protein: CASSLYGSWGYTF. The nucleotides read TGTGCCAGCAGTTTATACGGGTCATGGGGCTACACCTTC.